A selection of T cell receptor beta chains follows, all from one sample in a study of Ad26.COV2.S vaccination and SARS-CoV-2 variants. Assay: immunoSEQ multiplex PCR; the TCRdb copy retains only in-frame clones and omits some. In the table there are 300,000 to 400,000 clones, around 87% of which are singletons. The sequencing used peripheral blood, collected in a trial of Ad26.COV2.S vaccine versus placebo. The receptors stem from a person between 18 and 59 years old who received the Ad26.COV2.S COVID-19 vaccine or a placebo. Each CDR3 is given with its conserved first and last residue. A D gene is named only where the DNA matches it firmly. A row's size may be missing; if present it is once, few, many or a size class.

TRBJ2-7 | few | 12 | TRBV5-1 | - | CASSSPTGEQYF | TGCGCCAGCAGCTCCCCCACGGGCGAGCAGTACTTC
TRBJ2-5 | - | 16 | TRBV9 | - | CASSARGTSGMETQYF | TGTGCCAGCAGCGCCCGTGGGACATCGGGCATGGAGACCCAGTACTTC
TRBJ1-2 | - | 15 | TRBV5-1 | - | CASSLGDPANYGYTF | TGCGCCAGCAGCCTGGGGGACCCAGCTAACTATGGCTACACCTTC
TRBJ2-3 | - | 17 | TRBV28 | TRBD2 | CASSETSGVPSTDTQYF | TGTGCCAGCAGTGAGACTAGCGGGGTTCCTAGCACAGATACGCAGTATTTT
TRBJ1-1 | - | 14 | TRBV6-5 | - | CASSYAAGNTEAFF | TGTGCCAGCAGTTACGCAGCCGGGAACACTGAAGCTTTCTTT
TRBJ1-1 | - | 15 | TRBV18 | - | CASSPLGGLNTEAFF | TGTGCCAGCTCACCATTGGGGGGTTTGAACACTGAAGCTTTCTTT
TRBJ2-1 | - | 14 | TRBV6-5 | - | CASTFKRDNPRMVF | TGTGCCAGCACCTTCAAGCGGGACAACCCAAGGATGGTCTTC
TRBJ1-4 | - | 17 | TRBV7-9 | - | CASSLGEDTGANEKLFF | TGTGCCAGCAGCTTAGGAGAAGATACGGGAGCTAATGAAAAACTGTTTTTT
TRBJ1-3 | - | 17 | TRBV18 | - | CASSPVRQGYSGNTIYF | TGTGCCAGCTCACCAGTCAGGCAGGGCTACTCTGGAAACACCATATATTTT
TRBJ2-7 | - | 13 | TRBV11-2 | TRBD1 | CASSFTGGYEQYF | TGTGCCAGCAGCTTTACAGGGGGGTACGAGCAGTACTTC
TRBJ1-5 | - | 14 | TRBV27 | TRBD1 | CASRRQGPHQPQHF | TGTGCCAGCAGAAGACAGGGGCCCCATCAGCCCCAGCATTTT
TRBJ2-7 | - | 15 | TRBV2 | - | CASSEAEVTRYEQYF | TGTGCCAGCAGTGAAGCGGAGGTTACCCGCTACGAGCAGTACTTC
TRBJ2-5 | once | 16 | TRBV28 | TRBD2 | CASSLPGLAGQETQYF | TGTGCCAGCAGTTTACCGGGACTAGCGGGGCAAGAGACCCAGTACTTC
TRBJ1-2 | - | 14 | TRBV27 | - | CASRRMGDFYGYTF | TGTGCCAGCAGAAGAATGGGCGATTTCTATGGCTACACCTTC
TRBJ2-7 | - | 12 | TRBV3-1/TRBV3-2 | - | CASSQGAYEQYF | TGTGCCAGCAGCCAGGGTGCCTACGAGCAGTACTTC
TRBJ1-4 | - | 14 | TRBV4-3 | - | CASSRQSTNEKLFF | TGCGCCAGCAGTCGACAGAGTACTAATGAAAAACTGTTTTTT
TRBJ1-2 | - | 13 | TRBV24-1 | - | CATSDGLGYGYTF | TGTGCCACCAGTGATGGGCTTGGCTATGGCTACACCTTC
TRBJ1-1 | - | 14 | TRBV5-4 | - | CASSEGRLNTEAFF | TGTGCCAGCAGCGAGGGACGGTTGAACACTGAAGCTTTCTTT
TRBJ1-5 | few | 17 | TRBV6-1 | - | CASRERGRVTSNQPQHF | TGTGCCAGCAGAGAAAGGGGGAGAGTTACTAGCAATCAGCCCCAGCATTTT
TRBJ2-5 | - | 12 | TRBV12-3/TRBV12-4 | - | CASSARGETQYF | TGTGCCAGCAGTGCCAGGGGAGAGACCCAGTACTTC
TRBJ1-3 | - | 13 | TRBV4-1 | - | CASSAHRPDTIYF | TGCGCCAGCAGCGCTCATAGGCCAGACACCATATATTTT
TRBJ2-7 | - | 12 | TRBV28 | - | CATEERPGNQYF | TGTGCCACCGAGGAGAGGCCTGGGAACCAGTACTTC
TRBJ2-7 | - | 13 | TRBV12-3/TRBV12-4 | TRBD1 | CASSDTGAYEQYF | TGTGCCAGCAGTGATACAGGGGCCTACGAGCAGTACTTC
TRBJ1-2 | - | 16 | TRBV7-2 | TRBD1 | CASSLEGQGLNYGYTF | TGTGCCAGCAGCTTAGAGGGACAGGGGCTTAACTATGGCTACACCTTC
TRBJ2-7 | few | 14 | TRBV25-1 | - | CASSSSNRLSEQYF | TGTGCCAGCAGTTCCTCCAACCGCCTCTCCGAGCAGTACTTC
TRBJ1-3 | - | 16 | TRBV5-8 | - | CASSLDLGDSGNTIYF | TGTGCCAGCAGCTTGGATTTGGGGGACTCTGGAAACACCATATATTTT
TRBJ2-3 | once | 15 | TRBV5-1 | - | CASSGNRGGADTQYF | TGCGCCAGCAGCGGTAACAGGGGAGGGGCAGATACGCAGTATTTT
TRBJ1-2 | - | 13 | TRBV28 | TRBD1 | CASRDRGLYGYTF | TGTGCCAGCAGGGACAGGGGGCTCTATGGCTACACCTTC
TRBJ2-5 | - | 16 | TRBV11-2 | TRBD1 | CASSLNRGLIGETQYF | TGTGCCAGCAGCTTAAACAGGGGGCTAATAGGGGAGACCCAGTACTTC
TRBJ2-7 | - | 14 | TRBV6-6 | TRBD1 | CATRKGQGVDEQYF | TGTGCCACCCGAAAGGGGCAGGGGGTAGACGAGCAGTACTTC
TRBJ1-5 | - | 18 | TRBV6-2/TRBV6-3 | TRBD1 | CASSYSPTGQDSNQPQHF | TGTGCCAGCAGTTACTCTCCTACGGGACAGGATAGCAATCAGCCCCAGCATTTT
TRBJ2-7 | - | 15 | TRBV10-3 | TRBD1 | CAIREDRGRSYEQYF | TGTGCCATCAGAGAGGACAGGGGGCGATCCTACGAGCAGTACTTC
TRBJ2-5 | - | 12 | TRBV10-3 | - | CAISGSEETQYF | TGTGCCATCAGTGGCTCCGAAGAGACCCAGTACTTC
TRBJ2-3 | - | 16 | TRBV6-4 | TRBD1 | CASSFSPGQGADTQYF | TGTGCCAGCAGTTTTTCTCCGGGACAGGGGGCAGATACGCAGTATTTT
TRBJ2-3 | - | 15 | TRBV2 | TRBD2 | CASSRGTSGINTQYF | TGTGCCAGCAGTAGAGGGACTAGCGGGATAAATACGCAGTATTTT
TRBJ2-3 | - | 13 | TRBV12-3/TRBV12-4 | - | CASSPQWVDTQYF | TGTGCCAGCAGTCCCCAATGGGTGGATACGCAGTATTTT
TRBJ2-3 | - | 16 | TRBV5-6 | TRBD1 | CASSLVQGRGTDTQYF | TGTGCCAGCAGCTTGGTACAGGGCAGGGGGACAGATACGCAGTATTTT
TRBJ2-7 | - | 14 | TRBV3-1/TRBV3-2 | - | CASSPGGTYYEQYF | TGTGCCAGCAGCCCCGGAGGGACCTACTACGAGCAGTACTTC
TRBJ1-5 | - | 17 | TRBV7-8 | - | CASSTEGRSYSNQPQHF | TGTGCCAGCAGCACAGAGGGCAGAAGTTATAGCAATCAGCCCCAGCATTTT
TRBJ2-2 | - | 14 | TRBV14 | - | CASSWGRDTGELFF | TGTGCCAGCAGTTGGGGGCGAGACACCGGGGAGCTGTTTTTT
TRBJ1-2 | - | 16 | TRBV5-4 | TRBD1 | CASSQQARGLGGGYTF | TGTGCCAGCAGCCAACAGGCCAGGGGGCTAGGAGGTGGCTACACCTTC